These T cell receptor beta chains were read from a single sample in a study of shared clonotypes between healthy human individuals. The protocol was immunoSEQ multiplex PCR, while the TCRdb copy is restricted to in-frame clones and leaves out a portion. The sample consists of about a million clones, approximately 80% of them appearing once. The sample was memory CD4+ T cells from PBMCs. These receptors all stem from a man aged 18 to 29 in good health. Some clones in this sample may be carry-over from other donors' samples. Both conserved end residues are part of each CDR3. D genes are given only for firm matches. Expanded clones are given a class, and other clones once, few, many or no size at all.

v_call	cdr3_length	j_call	clone_size	d_call	cdr3_aa	cdr3_nt
TRBV28	14	TRBJ2-7	many	.	CASSLSSDTYEQYF	TGTGCCAGCAGTTTATCTTCGGATACCTACGAGCAGTACTTC
TRBV5-1	16	TRBJ2-2	.	.	CASSLGGGTNTGELFF	TGCGCCAGCAGCTTGGGAGGGGGAACGAACACCGGGGAGCTGTTTTTT
TRBV10-2	17	TRBJ1-1	.	.	CANSESVWGTLNTEAFF	TGCGCCAACAGTGAGTCCGTTTGGGGCACTTTGAACACTGAAGCTTTCTTT
TRBV18	14	TRBJ2-7	.	TRBD2	CASSPLAGGSEQYF	TGTGCCAGCTCACCGCTAGCGGGAGGGAGCGAGCAGTACTTC
TRBV7-3	16	TRBJ2-3	.	TRBD2	CASSSRTSGSKDTQYF	TGTGCCAGCAGCTCTAGGACTAGCGGGAGCAAAGATACGCAGTATTTT
TRBV5-1	14	TRBJ2-3	.	.	CASSLVAATDTQYF	TGCGCCAGCAGCTTGGTGGCGGCCACAGATACGCAGTATTTT
TRBV7-2	13	TRBJ2-7	once	.	CASSLEGTYEQYF	TGTGCCAGCAGCTTAGAAGGGACCTACGAGCAGTACTTC
TRBV6-1	12	TRBJ1-1	once	.	CASSESAGEAFF	TGTGCCAGCAGTGAGTCAGCAGGGGAAGCTTTCTTT
TRBV12-2	17	TRBJ2-4	few	.	CAGTTLLAGGAKNIQYF	TGTGCAGGGACTACATTACTAGCAGGGGGTGCCAAAAACATTCAGTACTTC
TRBV5-1	13	TRBJ1-1	.	.	CASSPKIGTEAFF	TGCGCCAGCAGCCCGAAAATCGGGACTGAAGCTTTCTTT
TRBV7-8	15	TRBJ1-2	.	.	CASSLAVRTNYGYTF	TGTGCCAGCAGCTTAGCGGTCAGGACTAACTATGGCTACACCTTC
TRBV7-2	15	TRBJ2-5	once	.	CASSSGTNTVGTQYF	TGTGCCAGCAGCTCAGGGACCAATACGGTCGGGACCCAGTACTTC
TRBV5-4	14	TRBJ2-7	.	.	CASSLAGASYEQYF	TGTGCCAGCAGCTTGGCCGGGGCTAGCTACGAGCAGTACTTC
TRBV5-1	14	TRBJ2-1	few	TRBD2	CASSLDSGGNEQFF	TGCGCCAGCAGCTTGGATAGCGGGGGCAATGAGCAGTTCTTC
TRBV2	15	TRBJ2-2	.	.	CASSERVGGTGELFF	TGTGCCAGCAGTGAAAGGGTAGGGGGTACCGGGGAGCTGTTTTTT
TRBV10-3	15	TRBJ2-3	.	TRBD1	CAISVGQGAGDTQYF	TGTGCCATCAGTGTCGGACAGGGGGCCGGAGATACGCAGTATTTT